A selection of T cell receptor beta chains follows, all from one sample in a study of blood T cell repertoires in COVID-19. Libraries were prepared by immunoSEQ multiplex PCR; TCRdb keeps only in-frame clonotypes and omits some of them. The sample yields just under 65,000 clones, 78% seen once. The sequenced sample consisted of peripheral blood. All receptors derive from a man aged 55 to 70 with COVID-19, enrolled during active disease. Both conserved end residues are part of each CDR3. Each record gives: clone size, D gene, V gene, J gene, CDR3 protein, CDR3 DNA. The D gene is left open where the match is weak. Where a row states a size, it is once, few, many or the class of an expanded clone; other rows omit it.

size: once; D: TRBD2; V: TRBV5-1; J: TRBJ2-1; CDR3: CASGTSGSNNEQFF; DNA: TGCGCCAGCGGGACTAGCGGGTCAAACAATGAGCAGTTCTTC
size: -; D: -; V: TRBV5-1; J: TRBJ2-5; CDR3: CASSETVGDSWKETQYF; DNA: TGCGCCAGCAGCGAAACCGTGGGGGACTCTTGGAAAGAGACCCAGTACTTC
size: -; D: -; V: TRBV19; J: TRBJ2-5; CDR3: CASSERGLGHQETQYF; DNA: TGTGCCAGTAGTGAGAGGGGACTGGGACACCAAGAGACCCAGTACTTC
size: -; D: TRBD2; V: TRBV5-6; J: TRBJ2-2; CDR3: CASSLRPSGFTGEPFF; DNA: TGTGCCAGCAGCTTGAGGCCTAGCGGGTTCACCGGGGAGCCGTTTTTT
size: -; D: -; V: TRBV27; J: TRBJ1-4; CDR3: CASPGNTTNEKLFF; DNA: TGTGCCAGCCCGGGGAACACAACTAATGAAAAACTGTTTTTT
size: -; D: -; V: TRBV3-1/TRBV3-2; J: TRBJ2-7; CDR3: CASSGGVAYEQYF; DNA: TGTGCCAGCAGCGGCGGGGTCGCCTACGAGCAGTACTTC
size: -; D: -; V: TRBV19; J: TRBJ2-1; CDR3: CASSLGEAEQFF; DNA: TGTGCCAGTAGCCTAGGGGAGGCTGAGCAGTTCTTC
size: -; D: -; V: TRBV10-3; J: TRBJ2-3; CDR3: CAISDLADTQYF; DNA: TGTGCCATCAGTGACCTAGCAGATACGCAGTATTTT
size: -; D: -; V: TRBV2; J: TRBJ1-1; CDR3: CASSAEGNTEAFF; DNA: TGTGCCAGCAGCGCCGAGGGGAACACTGAAGCTTTCTTT
size: -; D: TRBD2; V: TRBV10-1; J: TRBJ2-1; CDR3: CASSSGTSAWGDEQFF; DNA: TGCGCCAGCAGCTCCGGGACTAGCGCTTGGGGCGATGAGCAGTTCTTC
size: few; D: -; V: TRBV29-1; J: TRBJ2-2; CDR3: CSVADGGHTGELFF; DNA: TGCAGCGTTGCCGACGGAGGTCACACCGGGGAGCTGTTTTTT
size: few; D: TRBD1; V: TRBV7-6; J: TRBJ2-1; CDR3: CASSSDRGGEQFF; DNA: TGTGCCAGCAGCTCAGACAGGGGTGGTGAGCAGTTCTTC
size: once; D: -; V: TRBV4-1; J: TRBJ2-1; CDR3: CASSQVGLTDRFF; DNA: TGCGCCAGCAGCCAAGTAGGGTTGACAGACCGGTTCTTC
size: -; D: TRBD1; V: TRBV7-2; J: TRBJ1-3; CDR3: CASSPSGTGQYSGNTIYF; DNA: TGTGCCAGCAGCCCCAGCGGGACAGGGCAGTACTCTGGAAACACCATATATTTT
size: -; D: -; V: TRBV6-2/TRBV6-3; J: TRBJ1-2; CDR3: CASSDALGRINYGYTF; DNA: TGTGCCAGCAGTGACGCCTTGGGCAGGATTAACTATGGCTACACCTTC
size: once; D: -; V: TRBV5-1; J: TRBJ2-1; CDR3: CASSLRLGDNEQFF; DNA: TGCGCCAGCAGCTTACGACTAGGGGATAATGAGCAGTTCTTC
size: -; D: -; V: TRBV5-6; J: TRBJ2-6; CDR3: CATQQGPSGANVLTF; DNA: TGTGCCACCCAACAGGGACCGTCTGGGGCCAACGTCCTGACTTTC
size: -; D: -; V: TRBV5-1; J: TRBJ2-3; CDR3: CASSLQGEDTQYF; DNA: TGCGCCAGCAGCTTACAGGGTGAGGATACGCAGTATTTT
size: once; D: -; V: TRBV29-1; J: TRBJ2-3; CDR3: CSVVTASTDTQYF; DNA: TGCAGCGTTGTTACAGCTAGCACAGATACGCAGTATTTT
size: few; D: TRBD1; V: TRBV5-1; J: TRBJ2-7; CDR3: CASSVGQGFSYEQYF; DNA: TGCGCCAGCAGCGTGGGACAGGGGTTCTCCTACGAGCAGTACTTC
size: -; D: -; V: TRBV7-9; J: TRBJ1-4; CDR3: CASSLTARENEKLFF; DNA: TGTGCCAGCAGCCTGACTGCGAGGGAGAATGAAAAACTGTTTTTT
size: once; D: -; V: TRBV3-1/TRBV3-2; J: TRBJ1-1; CDR3: CASSQNLGGAEAFF; DNA: TGTGCCAGCAGCCAAAACCTCGGGGGTGCCGAAGCTTTCTTT
size: -; D: TRBD1; V: TRBV4-2; J: TRBJ1-5; CDR3: CASSQDAGQTNQPQHF; DNA: TGTGCCAGCAGCCAAGATGCGGGACAGACGAATCAGCCCCAGCATTTT
size: -; D: TRBD2; V: TRBV11-2; J: TRBJ2-1; CDR3: CASSLGLAVNEQFF; DNA: TGTGCCAGCAGCCTAGGACTAGCTGTCAATGAGCAGTTCTTC
size: -; D: -; V: TRBV7-9; J: TRBJ2-2; CDR3: CASSSPLEDTGELFF; DNA: TGTGCCAGCAGCTCCCCACTAGAGGACACCGGGGAGCTGTTTTTT
size: -; D: -; V: TRBV13; J: TRBJ1-3; CDR3: CASSNRAVSGNTIYF; DNA: TGTGCCAGCAGCAACAGGGCCGTCTCTGGAAACACCATATATTTT
size: -; D: -; V: TRBV15; J: TRBJ2-7; CDR3: CATSRVDRGHEQYF; DNA: TGTGCCACCAGCAGAGTCGATAGAGGCCACGAGCAGTACTTC
size: -; D: -; V: TRBV11-2; J: TRBJ2-5; CDR3: CASSLKYTGKIETQYF; DNA: TGTGCCAGCAGCTTAAAATATACAGGGAAGATAGAGACCCAGTACTTC
size: -; D: TRBD2; V: TRBV24-1; J: TRBJ2-3; CDR3: CATSVQREGRGDTQYF; DNA: TGTGCCACCAGTGTCCAGCGGGAGGGCCGTGGAGATACGCAGTATTTT
size: -; D: -; V: TRBV5-4; J: TRBJ1-3; CDR3: CASSLRTGGRVGNTIYF; DNA: TGTGCCAGCAGCTTGCGTACAGGTGGAAGGGTGGGAAACACCATATATTTT
size: -; D: TRBD2; V: TRBV24-1; J: TRBJ2-2; CDR3: CATSEIAGGPYTGELFF; DNA: TGTGCCACCAGCGAGATAGCGGGAGGGCCATACACCGGGGAGCTGTTTTTT
size: -; D: TRBD1; V: TRBV5-5; J: TRBJ2-1; CDR3: CASSLETGGWNEQFF; DNA: TGTGCCAGCAGCTTGGAGACAGGGGGTTGGAATGAGCAGTTCTTC
size: -; D: -; V: TRBV27; J: TRBJ2-4; CDR3: CASSELAKNIQYF; DNA: TGTGCCAGCAGTGAGCTAGCCAAAAACATTCAGTACTTC
size: -; D: TRBD2; V: TRBV2; J: TRBJ2-1; CDR3: CASSTSGSNNEQFF; DNA: TGTGCCAGCAGTACTAGCGGGAGTAACAATGAGCAGTTCTTC
size: -; D: TRBD1; V: TRBV6-5; J: TRBJ2-2; CDR3: CATSRQGPWTGELFF; DNA: TGTGCCACCTCGAGACAGGGTCCATGGACCGGGGAGCTGTTTTTT
size: -; D: -; V: TRBV6-5; J: TRBJ1-1; CDR3: CASSSPRGSAEAFF; DNA: TGTGCCAGCAGTTCTCCCAGGGGCTCGGCTGAAGCTTTCTTT
size: -; D: TRBD2; V: TRBV24-1; J: TRBJ2-3; CDR3: CATGTSDTDTQYF; DNA: TGTGCCACCGGGACTAGCGACACAGATACGCAGTATTTT
size: -; D: -; V: TRBV9; J: TRBJ2-2; CDR3: CASSVETATGELFF; DNA: TGTGCCAGCAGCGTAGAGACAGCCACCGGGGAGCTGTTTTTT
size: -; D: -; V: TRBV25-1; J: TRBJ1-2; CDR3: CASRHPGQSGLNGYTF; DNA: TGTGCCAGCAGGCACCCGGGACAATCGGGTCTGAATGGCTACACCTTC
size: -; D: -; V: TRBV5-5; J: TRBJ2-5; CDR3: CASSPSGEKETQYF; DNA: TGTGCCAGCAGCCCATCGGGGGAGAAAGAGACCCAGTACTTC